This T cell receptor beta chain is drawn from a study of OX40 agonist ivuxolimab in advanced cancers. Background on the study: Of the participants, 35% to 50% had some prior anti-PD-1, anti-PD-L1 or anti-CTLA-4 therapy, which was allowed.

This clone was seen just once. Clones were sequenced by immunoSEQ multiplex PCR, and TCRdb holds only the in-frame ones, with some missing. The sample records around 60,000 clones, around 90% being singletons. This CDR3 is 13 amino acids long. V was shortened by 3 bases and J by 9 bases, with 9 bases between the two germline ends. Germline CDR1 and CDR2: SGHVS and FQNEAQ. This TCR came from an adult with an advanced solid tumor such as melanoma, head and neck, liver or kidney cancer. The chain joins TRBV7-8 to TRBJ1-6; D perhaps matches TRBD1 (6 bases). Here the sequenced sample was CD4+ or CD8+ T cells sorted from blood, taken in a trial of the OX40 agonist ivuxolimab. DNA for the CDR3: TGTGCCAGCAGCTTCCGGACAGTTTCACCCCTCCACTTT. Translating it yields CASSFRTVSPLHF.